Listed below are T cell receptor beta chains from one sample, sequenced in a study of brain T cells in children with intractable seizures. Produced via immunoSEQ multiplex PCR; TCRdb's table is partial and in-frame only. The sample consists of 110,000 or so clones, 94% of them appearing once. The material sequenced was peripheral blood, taken at surgery. The receptors derive from a boy under two years old with hemimegalencephaly and intractable seizures. Both conserved end residues are part of each CDR3. D genes are given only for firm matches. The size of a clone is reported for some rows only, either as once, few or many, or as a class for expanded clones.

J gene: TRBJ1-5
D gene: -
V gene: TRBV15
clone size: -
CDR3 protein: CATSRDERGNQPQHF
CDR3 DNA: TGTGCCACCAGCAGAGATGAACGGGGGAATCAGCCCCAGCATTTT

J gene: TRBJ1-1
D gene: -
V gene: TRBV19
clone size: -
CDR3 protein: CASSAAGGGNTEAFF
CDR3 DNA: TGTGCCAGTAGCGCCGCGGGTGGTGGGAACACTGAAGCTTTCTTT

J gene: TRBJ1-1
D gene: -
V gene: TRBV27
clone size: -
CDR3 protein: CASSLLGDDTEAFF
CDR3 DNA: TGTGCCAGCAGTTTATTAGGGGATGACACTGAAGCTTTCTTT

J gene: TRBJ2-3
D gene: -
V gene: TRBV7-9
clone size: -
CDR3 protein: CASSLGSGTSTDTQYF
CDR3 DNA: TGTGCCAGCAGCTTAGGGTCCGGGACTAGCACAGATACGCAGTATTTT

J gene: TRBJ2-2
D gene: TRBD1
V gene: TRBV30
clone size: -
CDR3 protein: CAWSTTGPSGGELFF
CDR3 DNA: TGTGCCTGGAGTACGACAGGGCCCTCCGGCGGGGAGCTGTTTTTT

J gene: TRBJ2-7
D gene: TRBD2
V gene: TRBV6-2/TRBV6-3
clone size: -
CDR3 protein: CASSYSPAGTSGRAYEQYF
CDR3 DNA: TGTGCCAGCAGTTACTCACCCGCCGGGACTAGCGGGAGGGCCTACGAGCAGTACTTC

J gene: TRBJ2-5
D gene: TRBD2
V gene: TRBV14
clone size: -
CDR3 protein: CASSSGLLRRETQYF
CDR3 DNA: TGTGCCAGCAGCTCGGGACTACTAAGAAGAGAGACCCAGTACTTC

J gene: TRBJ2-1
D gene: TRBD2
V gene: TRBV2
clone size: -
CDR3 protein: CASSEVTSGNEQFF
CDR3 DNA: TGTGCCAGCAGTGAAGTGACTAGCGGCAATGAGCAGTTCTTC

J gene: TRBJ1-1
D gene: -
V gene: TRBV6-5
clone size: -
CDR3 protein: CASSFGLSAFF
CDR3 DNA: TGTGCCAGCAGTTTCGGTTTATCGGCTTTCTTT

J gene: TRBJ2-7
D gene: -
V gene: TRBV27
clone size: once
CDR3 protein: CASSGVFWTEQYF
CDR3 DNA: TGTGCCAGCAGTGGGGTATTCTGGACCGAGCAGTACTTC

J gene: TRBJ2-2
D gene: -
V gene: TRBV3-1/TRBV3-2
clone size: -
CDR3 protein: CASSQVRTSGELFF
CDR3 DNA: TGTGCCAGCAGCCAAGTTCGGACTTCCGGGGAGCTGTTTTTT

J gene: TRBJ1-1
D gene: TRBD1
V gene: TRBV6-4
clone size: -
CDR3 protein: CASSDTGQGEAFF
CDR3 DNA: TGTGCCAGCAGTGACACTGGACAGGGTGAAGCTTTCTTT

J gene: TRBJ1-1
D gene: TRBD1
V gene: TRBV6-5
clone size: once
CDR3 protein: CASSSRTGPNTEAFF
CDR3 DNA: TGTGCCAGCAGTTCTAGGACAGGCCCGAACACTGAAGCTTTCTTT

J gene: TRBJ1-2
D gene: -
V gene: TRBV28
clone size: -
CDR3 protein: CASSFQPGWDPDNYGYTF
CDR3 DNA: TGTGCCAGCAGTTTCCAACCAGGGTGGGACCCAGATAACTATGGCTACACCTTC

J gene: TRBJ2-3
D gene: -
V gene: TRBV27
clone size: -
CDR3 protein: CASSWGTGTDTQYF
CDR3 DNA: TGTGCCAGCAGTTGGGGGACGGGCACAGATACGCAGTATTTT

J gene: TRBJ2-7
D gene: -
V gene: TRBV7-8
clone size: -
CDR3 protein: CASSSVPQLEQYF
CDR3 DNA: TGTGCCAGCAGCTCAGTACCGCAACTGGAGCAGTACTTC

J gene: TRBJ2-3
D gene: TRBD2
V gene: TRBV27
clone size: once
CDR3 protein: CASSLGLAGSTDTQYF
CDR3 DNA: TGTGCCAGCAGTTTGGGACTAGCGGGGAGCACAGATACGCAGTATTTT

J gene: TRBJ2-7
D gene: -
V gene: TRBV27
clone size: -
CDR3 protein: CASSLLALPYEQYF
CDR3 DNA: TGTGCCAGCAGTTTACTAGCGCTCCCCTACGAGCAGTACTTC

J gene: TRBJ1-6
D gene: -
V gene: TRBV7-2
clone size: -
CDR3 protein: CASSFQQGGNSPLHF
CDR3 DNA: TGTGCCAGCAGCTTCCAACAGGGAGGGAATTCACCCCTCCACTTT

J gene: TRBJ2-1
D gene: TRBD1
V gene: TRBV28
clone size: -
CDR3 protein: CASSFPPRTGVLTMRQFF
CDR3 DNA: TGTGCCAGCAGTTTCCCCCCCCGGACAGGGGTACTTACAATGAGGCAGTTCTTC

J gene: TRBJ2-1
D gene: TRBD2
V gene: TRBV9
clone size: once
CDR3 protein: CASSHGLAGNNEQFF
CDR3 DNA: TGTGCCAGCAGCCATGGACTAGCGGGAAACAATGAGCAGTTCTTC

J gene: TRBJ2-3
D gene: TRBD2
V gene: TRBV5-1
clone size: -
CDR3 protein: CASSLIGLAGVVTDTQYF
CDR3 DNA: TGCGCCAGCAGCTTGATTGGACTAGCGGGAGTAGTAACAGATACGCAGTATTTT

J gene: TRBJ2-3
D gene: TRBD2
V gene: TRBV11-3
clone size: -
CDR3 protein: CASSSGLAGAGADTQYF
CDR3 DNA: TGTGCCAGCAGCTCGGGACTAGCGGGAGCAGGAGCAGATACGCAGTATTTT

J gene: TRBJ2-2
D gene: -
V gene: TRBV5-5
clone size: once
CDR3 protein: CASSYPNTGELFF
CDR3 DNA: TGTGCCAGCAGCTACCCGAACACCGGGGAGCTGTTTTTT

J gene: TRBJ1-2
D gene: -
V gene: TRBV19
clone size: -
CDR3 protein: CASSVVAVDYGYTF
CDR3 DNA: TGTGCCAGTAGCGTAGTGGCAGTCGACTATGGCTACACCTTC

J gene: TRBJ2-3
D gene: TRBD1
V gene: TRBV6-1
clone size: -
CDR3 protein: CASSGPTGILSDTQYF
CDR3 DNA: TGTGCCAGCAGTGGACCGACAGGGATCCTTTCAGATACGCAGTATTTT

J gene: TRBJ2-1
D gene: TRBD2
V gene: TRBV5-1
clone size: -
CDR3 protein: CASRLLAGGYNEQFF
CDR3 DNA: TGCGCCAGCAGACTGCTAGCGGGAGGTTACAATGAGCAGTTCTTC

J gene: TRBJ1-2
D gene: -
V gene: TRBV28
clone size: -
CDR3 protein: CASSLMGGIYGYTF
CDR3 DNA: TGTGCCAGCAGTTTAATGGGAGGCATCTATGGCTACACCTTC

J gene: TRBJ1-2
D gene: -
V gene: TRBV4-1
clone size: -
CDR3 protein: CASSQEGDPGSYGYTF
CDR3 DNA: TGCGCCAGCAGCCAAGAGGGTGACCCGGGATCCTATGGCTACACCTTC

J gene: TRBJ2-7
D gene: TRBD2
V gene: TRBV27
clone size: once
CDR3 protein: CASSPYRVSGNYDEQYF
CDR3 DNA: TGTGCCAGCAGTCCGTACCGGGTTAGCGGGAACTACGATGAGCAGTACTTC

J gene: TRBJ2-7
D gene: -
V gene: TRBV5-1
clone size: -
CDR3 protein: CASSRKNRVPLYEQYF
CDR3 DNA: TGCGCCAGCAGCCGTAAGAATAGGGTCCCCCTCTACGAGCAGTACTTC

J gene: TRBJ1-3
D gene: -
V gene: TRBV2
clone size: -
CDR3 protein: CASSELISGNTIYF
CDR3 DNA: TGTGCCAGCAGTGAACTGATCTCTGGAAACACCATATATTTT

J gene: TRBJ2-2
D gene: -
V gene: TRBV5-8
clone size: -
CDR3 protein: CASGGRLVTYTGELFF
CDR3 DNA: TGTGCCAGCGGGGGTCGGTTGGTAACCTACACCGGGGAGCTGTTTTTT

J gene: TRBJ2-3
D gene: TRBD2
V gene: TRBV15
clone size: once
CDR3 protein: CATSRDGASGRNTQYF
CDR3 DNA: TGTGCCACCAGCAGAGATGGCGCTAGCGGGAGAAATACGCAGTATTTT

J gene: TRBJ1-5
D gene: -
V gene: TRBV6-1
clone size: few
CDR3 protein: CASSEGYSNQPQHF
CDR3 DNA: TGTGCCAGCAGTGAAGGATATAGCAATCAGCCCCAGCATTTT

J gene: TRBJ1-3
D gene: -
V gene: TRBV7-9
clone size: -
CDR3 protein: CASSLSGGNTIYF
CDR3 DNA: TGTGCCAGCAGCTTATCCGGGGGAAACACCATATATTTT

J gene: TRBJ2-7
D gene: -
V gene: TRBV5-5
clone size: -
CDR3 protein: CASSLAKTSVDYEQYF
CDR3 DNA: TGTGCCAGCAGCTTGGCGAAGACTAGTGTGGACTACGAGCAGTACTTC

J gene: TRBJ2-1
D gene: -
V gene: TRBV4-3
clone size: -
CDR3 protein: CASSQDGVHEQFF
CDR3 DNA: TGCGCCAGCAGCCAAGATGGGGTGCATGAGCAGTTCTTC

J gene: TRBJ2-7
D gene: TRBD2
V gene: TRBV7-3
clone size: -
CDR3 protein: CASSLMPLAGGPYEQYF
CDR3 DNA: TGTGCCAGCAGCTTAATGCCGCTAGCGGGAGGTCCCTACGAGCAGTACTTC

J gene: TRBJ2-7
D gene: -
V gene: TRBV27
clone size: -
CDR3 protein: CASSLYRQVSREQYF
CDR3 DNA: TGTGCCAGCAGTTTATACCGACAGGTGTCTAGAGAGCAGTACTTC

J gene: TRBJ2-1
D gene: -
V gene: TRBV28
clone size: -
CDR3 protein: CASSLSGNEQFF
CDR3 DNA: TGTGCCAGCAGTTTATCGGGAAATGAGCAGTTCTTC

J gene: TRBJ1-2
D gene: -
V gene: TRBV4-2
clone size: -
CDR3 protein: CASSQDTRAYTF
CDR3 DNA: TGTGCCAGCAGCCAAGACACCCGGGCGTACACCTTC